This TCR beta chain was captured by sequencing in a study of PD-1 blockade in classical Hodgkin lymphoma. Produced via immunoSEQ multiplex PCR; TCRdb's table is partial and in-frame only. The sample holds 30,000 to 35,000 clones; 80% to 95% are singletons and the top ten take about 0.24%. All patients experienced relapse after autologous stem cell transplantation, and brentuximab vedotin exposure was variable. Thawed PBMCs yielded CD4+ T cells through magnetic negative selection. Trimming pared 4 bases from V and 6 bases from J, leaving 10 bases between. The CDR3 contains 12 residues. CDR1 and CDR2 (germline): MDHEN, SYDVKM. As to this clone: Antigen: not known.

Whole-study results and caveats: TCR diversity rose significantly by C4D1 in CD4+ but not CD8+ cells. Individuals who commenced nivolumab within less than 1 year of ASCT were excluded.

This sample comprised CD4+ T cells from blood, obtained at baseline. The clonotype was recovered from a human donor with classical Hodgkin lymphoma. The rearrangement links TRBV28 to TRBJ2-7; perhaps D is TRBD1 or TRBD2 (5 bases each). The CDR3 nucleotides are TGTGCCAGCAGTTCGGGACCTCTCGAGCAGTACTTC. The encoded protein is CASSSGPLEQYF.